This T cell receptor (beta chain) was obtained from a study of T cell responses to AZD1222 COVID-19 vaccine. Sequenced by immunoSEQ multiplex PCR; TCRdb stores in-frame clones only, minus some. Counted here are about 120,000 clones, about 93% occurring once; the ten biggest clones make up 5%. From germline, CDR1 is SEHNR and CDR2 FQNEAQ (reference sequence). V was clipped by 4 bases and J by 3 bases; unmatched bases: 8. This CDR3 region has 15 residues. This sequence originates from an adult who received the AZD1222 COVID-19 vaccine. The sample here was peripheral blood, taken 28 days after the second AZD1222 dose. This chain joins TRBV7-9 and TRBJ2-7, with 8 nucleotides matching TRBD2. DNA for the CDR3: TGTGCCAGCAGCTCGGCGGCGGGGGGTTTCTACGAGCAGTACTTC. The encoded protein is CASSSAAGGFYEQYF.